The 8 T cell receptor beta chains in this list originate from one sample, sequenced in a study of T cell changes during pregnancy in multiple sclerosis. Some clones are missing from TCRdb's copy, which holds only in-frame ones; the method was immunoSEQ multiplex PCR. The sample lists 15,000 to 18,000 clones, 65% to 90% occurring once. Sequencing was performed on CD8+ T cells from peripheral blood mononuclear cells, taken after pregnancy. The receptors shown here come from a female donor in good health, enrolled as a control in a pregnancy study.

This chain joins TRBV6-5 and TRBJ1-1, with 8 bases fitting TRBD1. With 6 bases clipped from V and 6 bases from J, the junction kept 9 bases outside the gene matches. Germline values: CDR1 MNHEY, CDR2 SVGAGI. There are 14 residues in the CDR3. In DNA, the CDR3 is TGTGCCAGCAGAATCAGGACAGGGAGGGCTGAAGCTTTCTTT. The encoded protein is CASRIRTGRAEAFF.

This clone was detected only once. The genes are TRBV6-1 and TRBJ1-5, with D perhaps TRBD1 (6 bases). Trimming pared 5 bases from V and 2 bases from J, leaving 10 bases between. The germline CDR1 and CDR2 sequences are MNHNS and SASEGT. This CDR3 is built from 14 residues. The CDR3 reads CASSLGGGNQPQHF. The DNA of the CDR3 is TGTGCCAGCAGTCTAGGGGGGGGCAATCAGCCCCAGCATTTT.

The V and J genes are TRBV6-4 and TRBJ2-1; 9 bases match TRBD2. Per germline, CDR1 MRHNA and CDR2 SNTAGT. The CDR3 runs to 15 residues. V shed 2 bases, J shed 8 bases, and the junction held 7 bases outside the gene matches. The CDR3 DNA sequence: TGTGCCAGCAGTGACAGCGGGGGGAGCGGGCATGAGCAGTTCTTC. It translates to CASSDSGGSGHEQFF.

Only one count was recorded for this clone. The chain is built from TRBV28 and TRBJ2-1; TRBD1 agrees at 7 bases. Trimming at V came to 5 bases and at J to 7 bases, leaving 8 bases not matched to a gene. Germline-derived CDR1 and CDR2 are MDHEN and SYDVKM. This CDR3 has 14 residues. Here the CDR3 reads CASSPPRGRNEQFF. The CDR3 DNA is TGTGCCAGCAGTCCGCCGAGGGGGCGTAATGAGCAGTTCTTC.

The chain links TRBV19 to TRBJ1-2; possibly TRBD1 for D (6 bases). This CDR3 region has 14 residues. The germline CDR1 and CDR2 sequences are LNHDA and SQIVND (reference sequence). The V gene lost 7 bases and the J gene lost 6 bases, with 18 bases spanning the gap. The CDR3 spells CASTPGHRPDGYTF. As DNA, the CDR3 is TGTGCCAGTACCCCGGGACACAGACCGGATGGCTACACCTTC.

The rearrangement uses TRBV6-1 and TRBJ2-1; D is possibly TRBD2 (6 bases). Germline assignment: CDR1 MNHNS and CDR2 SASEGT. Trimming took 5 bases from V and 9 from J, leaving 14 bases between them. CDR3 length: 13 amino acids. The CDR3 is CASSLTLAREQFF. CDR3 DNA: TGTGCCAGCAGTCTCACCCTAGCGCGTGAGCAGTTCTTC.

As for this clone: This CDR3 is also generated by other DNA sequences in the sample. The gene calls are TRBV5-1 and TRBJ2-7; the match to TRBD1 covers 11 bases. Looked up from germline, CDR1 is SGHRS and CDR2 is YFSETQ. CDR3 length: 15 residues. The V gene end was trimmed by 1 base and the J gene end by 3 bases; junction bases not matched to a gene: 3. CDR3 in DNA: TGCGCCAGCAGCTTGATCGGGACAGGGGGCTACGAGCAGTACTTC. This codes for CASSLIGTGGYEQYF.

In DNA, the CDR3 is TGTGCCAGCAGCTTACGGCGGGGTTTGAACACTGAAGCTTTCTTT. This gives the protein CASSLRRGLNTEAFF. The V and J genes are TRBV7-9 and TRBJ1-1; D gene unclear. This CDR3 has 15 amino acids. From germline, CDR1 is SEHNR and CDR2 FQNEAQ (reference sequence). V lost 2 bases and J lost 0, with 10 bases in between.